Described below is a single TCR beta chain sequence and its context. Sequenced by immunoSEQ multiplex PCR; TCRdb stores in-frame clones only, minus some. The sample lists about 40,000 clones; around 94% were seen once. The sample is drawn from a study of T cell changes during pregnancy in multiple sclerosis. Germline values: CDR1 SGHDT, CDR2 YYEEEE. The CDR3 is 11 amino acids. V was pared by 3 bases and J by 9 bases, with 7 bases between. The sequence derives from a female donor with multiple sclerosis, enrolled in a pregnancy study. The chain links TRBV5-6 to TRBJ2-1; a weak D match, TRBD2 (6 bases). The sample consisted of peripheral blood, taken in the third trimester of pregnancy. In nucleotides, the CDR3 is TGTGCCAGCAGCTGGGGGGTTGAGCAGTTCTTC. The encoded protein is CASSWGVEQFF.